These T cell receptor beta chains were read from a single sample in a study of blood T cell repertoires in COVID-19. Generated by immunoSEQ multiplex PCR, the TCRdb table keeps only in-frame clones and is missing some. The sample carries some 250,000 clones, roughly 87% recorded once. The sample taken for sequencing was peripheral blood. The receptors derive from a human donor in a cohort sampled during active COVID-19. The CDR3 runs from the conserved cysteine through the conserved F or W. D genes are given only for firm matches. Size tells how often a clone was seen (once, few, many) or the class of an expanded clone, and some rows leave it out.

d_gene	v_gene	abundance	j_gene	CDR3nt	CDR3aa
TRBD1	TRBV19	NA	TRBJ2-7	TGTGCCAGTAGTAAGGGCAGGGGGCTCGAGCAGTACTTC	CASSKGRGLEQYF
NA	TRBV12-3/TRBV12-4	NA	TRBJ2-1	TGTGCCACAACGTTGCAGGTGGTTGGTGAGCAGTTCTTC	CATTLQVVGEQFF
NA	TRBV21-1	NA	TRBJ1-3	TGTGCCACCCAAGAGACAGGTACTGGAAACACCATATATTTT	CATQETGTGNTIYF
TRBD1	TRBV12-3/TRBV12-4	few	TRBJ1-5	TGTGCCAGCAGTCCAGGGGGTCATCAGCCCCAGCATTTT	CASSPGGHQPQHF
TRBD1	TRBV3-1/TRBV3-2	few	TRBJ1-3	TGTGCCAGCAGCCCTCCGGGACAGGGCAAAAACACCATATATTTT	CASSPPGQGKNTIYF
TRBD1	TRBV9	NA	TRBJ1-2	TGTGCCAGCAGCGTAGCCGGGACAGGTTCCTATGGCTACACCTTC	CASSVAGTGSYGYTF
NA	TRBV7-8	NA	TRBJ1-1	TGTGCCAGCAGCTTTCTCACCCAGGCGAAAGCTTTCTTT	CASSFLTQAKAFF
NA	TRBV5-1	NA	TRBJ1-3	TGCGCCAGCAGCTTGGCGGCGGGAAACTCTGGAAACACCATATATTTT	CASSLAAGNSGNTIYF
NA	TRBV12-3/TRBV12-4	NA	TRBJ1-1	TGTGCCAGCAGGCCCCCGGGGTACACTGAAGCTTTCTTT	CASRPPGYTEAFF
TRBD1	TRBV5-4	NA	TRBJ1-1	TGTGCCAGCAGCTTGGCCGGTATGACAGGGGGAGTGACTGAAGCTTTCTTT	CASSLAGMTGGVTEAFF
TRBD1	TRBV5-8	NA	TRBJ1-4	TGTGCCAGCAGCACGTATCCGGACAGGGGTCTCCGGAATCCGGTTTTT	CASSTYPDRGLRNPVF
TRBD1	TRBV5-1	once	TRBJ1-2	TGCGCCAGCAGCTTAACAGGGGATAAATATGGCTACACCTTC	CASSLTGDKYGYTF
NA	TRBV4-1	NA	TRBJ2-7	TGCGCCAGCAGGGCCTTAGCAGGGAGGTATAAGCAGTACTTC	CASRALAGRYKQYF
NA	TRBV12-3/TRBV12-4	NA	TRBJ1-2	TGTGCCAGCAGAGTGACAAGTAACTATGGCTACACCTTC	CASRVTSNYGYTF
NA	TRBV19	NA	TRBJ1-5	TGTGCCAGTAGTATAGTGGGTGTGAGGGCAGGAGGCAATCAGCCCCAGCATTTT	CASSIVGVRAGGNQPQHF
TRBD2	TRBV5-1	NA	TRBJ2-7	TGCGCCAGCAGCCCCCAGACTAGCGGGGCCTACGAGCAGTACTTC	CASSPQTSGAYEQYF
TRBD2	TRBV4-3	NA	TRBJ2-7	TGCGCCAGCAGCCAAGAATGGGTAGCGGGAGGCTACGAGCAGTACTTC	CASSQEWVAGGYEQYF
NA	TRBV4-1	many	TRBJ2-7	TGCGCCAGCAGCACAGCTTACGAGCAGTACTTC	CASSTAYEQYF
NA	TRBV10-1	once	TRBJ2-1	TGCGCCAGCAGTGAGCCGGGACAAAGGAGGTTCTTC	CASSEPGQRRFF
NA	TRBV19	NA	TRBJ2-7	TGTGCCAGTAGTACCCAGACAGCCTACGAGCAGTACTTC	CASSTQTAYEQYF
NA	TRBV28	NA	TRBJ1-2	TGTGCCAGCACTCAACCACTAGACCTTGGCTACACCTTC	CASTQPLDLGYTF
NA	TRBV7-9	NA	TRBJ2-7	TGTGCCAGCAGCTTGGGGGCCCCCTACGAGCAGTACTTC	CASSLGAPYEQYF
NA	TRBV5-6	NA	TRBJ2-3	TGTGCCAGCAGCCATAACCCGGGACTCAGCACAGATACGCAGTATTTT	CASSHNPGLSTDTQYF
NA	TRBV5-4	few	TRBJ1-2	TGTGCCAGCAGAGAGGGAATAGGGTATGGCTACACCTTC	CASREGIGYGYTF
TRBD2	TRBV24-1	NA	TRBJ2-3	TGTGCCACCAGTGATGCCGGGAGGGGAGATACGCAGTATTTT	CATSDAGRGDTQYF
NA	TRBV14	once	TRBJ2-7	TGTGCCAGCAGCCTAATACTGGGGAGCTCCTACGAGCAGTACTTC	CASSLILGSSYEQYF
NA	TRBV11-2	NA	TRBJ2-7	TGTGCCAGCAGCTTCTCCAGGGTGTTCCACGAGCAGTACTTC	CASSFSRVFHEQYF
TRBD2	TRBV10-1	once	TRBJ2-3	TGCGCCAGCAGTGAAGGTAGCGGGGGATCCACAGATACGCAGTATTTT	CASSEGSGGSTDTQYF
TRBD1	TRBV5-6	NA	TRBJ2-7	TGTGCCAGCAGCTCCCGGGACAGGGCCTACGAGCAGTACTTC	CASSSRDRAYEQYF
NA	TRBV5-4	NA	TRBJ2-7	TGTGCCACTAAATTGGACAGCTCCTACGAGCAGTACTTC	CATKLDSSYEQYF
NA	TRBV19	NA	TRBJ2-7	TGTGCCGTCGGAGGGCGGGCGGACGAGCAGTACTTC	CAVGGRADEQYF
NA	TRBV7-9	NA	TRBJ2-1	TGTGCCAGCAGCACAGGAGGGCAATACAATGAGCAGTTCTTC	CASSTGGQYNEQFF
TRBD2	TRBV7-3	NA	TRBJ2-1	TGTGCCAGCAGCCACGGACTAGCGGGAGTTCTCAATGAGCAGTTCTTC	CASSHGLAGVLNEQFF
TRBD1	TRBV12-3/TRBV12-4	NA	TRBJ2-7	TGTGCCAGCAGACTAACAGGGGGCTACGAGCAGTACTTC	CASRLTGGYEQYF
TRBD2	TRBV11-1	NA	TRBJ2-7	TGTGCCAGCAGCTTAGCGTTAGCGGGAGGGCCCTCCTACGAGCAGTACTTC	CASSLALAGGPSYEQYF
NA	TRBV19	few	TRBJ2-7	TGTGCCAGTAGTACCCCGGGACATCTCTACGAGCAGTACTTC	CASSTPGHLYEQYF
NA	TRBV2	NA	TRBJ2-7	TGTGCCAGCAAGAGGGTGCGAGAGTTCTACGAGCAGTACTTC	CASKRVREFYEQYF
TRBD1	TRBV5-4	NA	TRBJ1-2	TGTGCCAGCAGCCAAGGACAGGAGGGTTATGGCTACACCTTC	CASSQGQEGYGYTF
NA	TRBV19	NA	TRBJ1-2	TGTGCCAGTAAATCAAAGGAGGGGAGGATGGTCTATGGCTACACCTTC	CASKSKEGRMVYGYTF
NA	TRBV7-2	NA	TRBJ2-1	TGTGCCAGCAGCCCGGCGGCAGGGGACAATGAGCAGTTCTTC	CASSPAAGDNEQFF
NA	TRBV9	NA	TRBJ1-2	TGTGCCAGCAGCGTAGAGGTGGGAAGGGGCGACTACTATGGCTACACCTTC	CASSVEVGRGDYYGYTF
TRBD1	TRBV9	NA	TRBJ1-3	TGTGCCAGCGGGGACAGGCCTGATGGAAACACCATATATTTT	CASGDRPDGNTIYF
NA	TRBV5-1	NA	TRBJ2-7	TGCGCCAGCAGCGAGAGGAACGACTACGAGCAGTACTTC	CASSERNDYEQYF
TRBD1	TRBV6-5	NA	TRBJ2-7	TGTGCCAGCAGTTACACCCCGGCGACAGGGGCGAATCAGTACTTC	CASSYTPATGANQYF
TRBD1	TRBV28	NA	TRBJ1-5	TGTGCCAGCAGCCCAACAGGGGGCGGGCGTCAGCCCCAGCATTTT	CASSPTGGGRQPQHF
TRBD1	TRBV5-5	NA	TRBJ1-2	TGTGCCAGCAGCCGAGGACAGGGTCAAACTAGTCTCTATGGCTACACCTTC	CASSRGQGQTSLYGYTF
NA	TRBV11-2	NA	TRBJ1-6	TGTGCCAGCAGCTTAAGCATCTCCTATAATTCACCCCTCCACTTT	CASSLSISYNSPLHF
TRBD1	TRBV9	once	TRBJ1-1	TGTGCCAGCAGCGTAGTAGCGAGGGGGCTCGTTGGGACTGAAGCTTTCTTT	CASSVVARGLVGTEAFF
NA	TRBV18	NA	TRBJ1-6	TGTGCCAGCTCACCACTCTCATTTAAGGCAGGGCTGGATTCACCCCTCCACTTT	CASSPLSFKAGLDSPLHF
TRBD1	TRBV10-3	NA	TRBJ1-2	TGTGCCATCAGTGAGGGGCAGGGGGCTTATGGCTACACCTTC	CAISEGQGAYGYTF
NA	TRBV30	NA	TRBJ2-5	TGTGCCTGGTCTCCCCCCACCCGGGTCCAGTACTTC	CAWSPPTRVQYF
TRBD2	TRBV11-2	NA	TRBJ2-7	TGTGCCAGCAGCTTAACTGATAGCGGGGGGCCGAAAAGCTCCTACGAGCAGTACTTC	CASSLTDSGGPKSSYEQYF
NA	TRBV6-4	NA	TRBJ2-7	TGTGCCAGCAGTGAGTGGCGACTGAACTACGAGCAGTACTTC	CASSEWRLNYEQYF
TRBD1	TRBV7-9	NA	TRBJ2-3	TGTGCCAGCAGCTTCGACAGGGCTGATACGCAGTATTTT	CASSFDRADTQYF
TRBD1	TRBV27	once	TRBJ2-4	TGTGCCAGCAGTTCGACCCCCGGGACAGGGGCGGAAAACATTCAGTACTTC	CASSSTPGTGAENIQYF
NA	TRBV19	NA	TRBJ2-3	TGTGCCAGTAGTACTTGGTCAAGCCCCACAGATACGCAGTATTTT	CASSTWSSPTDTQYF
NA	TRBV3-1/TRBV3-2	once	TRBJ2-7	TGTGCCAGCCCATACCTGAAACAGGGTTACCCCCGCTACGAGCAGTACTTC	CASPYLKQGYPRYEQYF
TRBD2	TRBV2	NA	TRBJ2-6	TGTGCCAGCTCCTCCTTGGGGACTAGCGGGGTATTGTCCGGGGCCAACGTCCTGACTTTC	CASSSLGTSGVLSGANVLTF
TRBD1	TRBV5-1	NA	TRBJ2-2	TGCGCCAGCAGCTTGGGGACAGGAAACACCGGGGAGCTGTTTTTT	CASSLGTGNTGELFF
NA	TRBV7-2	NA	TRBJ1-3	TGTGCCAGCAGCTTAGTTTCCGGGTCCGGAAACACCATATATTTT	CASSLVSGSGNTIYF